Listed below are T cell receptor beta chains from one sample, sequenced in a study of breast tumors, draining lymph nodes, adjacent tissues. TCRdb re-called the multiplex PCR reads with MiXCR, one entry per CDR3 protein. In the table there are tens of thousands of distinct CDR3 sequences, roughly three fifths of which are singletons. The material sequenced was tumor-adjacent breast tissue. Receptors were obtained from a female donor with breast cancer. Some clones in this sample may be carry-over from other donors' samples. Each CDR3 is given with its conserved first and last residue. A D gene is named only where the DNA matches it firmly. Some rows mark clone size as missing; the rest say once, few, many or name a class of expanded clone.

D: TRBD1
J: TRBJ1-5
V: TRBV19
size: NA
DNA: TGTGCCAGTAGTCCAGGGACAGGGAGGCAGCCCCAGCATTTT
CDR3: CASSPGTGRQPQHF

D: NA
J: TRBJ2-7
V: TRBV2
size: NA
DNA: TGTGCCAGCAGTGGTGGGCACACGGGGGACGAGCAGTACTTC
CDR3: CASSGGHTGDEQYF

D: TRBD1
J: TRBJ1-4
V: TRBV5-5
size: many
DNA: TGTGCCAGCAGCATGGACAGGGTGGGGGGAAATGAAAAACTGTTTTTT
CDR3: CASSMDRVGGNEKLFF

D: TRBD1
J: TRBJ2-1
V: TRBV9
size: medium-sized
DNA: TGTGCCAGCAGCGTAGAGGGGGCGGCCCGCTTAGATGAGCAGTTCTTC
CDR3: CASSVEGAARLDEQFF

D: TRBD1
J: TRBJ2-7
V: TRBV11-3
size: NA
DNA: TGTGCCAGCAGCCTCAGGACAGGGAGCGAGCAGTACTTC
CDR3: CASSLRTGSEQYF

D: NA
J: TRBJ1-1
V: TRBV20-1
size: many
DNA: TGCAGTGCTCGCTACCCTTCGAGGGGGAACACTGAAGCTTTCTTT
CDR3: CSARYPSRGNTEAFF

D: NA
J: TRBJ2-1
V: TRBV6-2/TRBV6-3
size: many
DNA: TGTGCCAGCAGCTCCGACAGTTGGGAGGTGCAGTTCTTC
CDR3: CASSSDSWEVQFF

D: NA
J: TRBJ1-4
V: TRBV19
size: NA
DNA: TGTGCCAGTAGTACCGACAGGATTAATGAAAAACTGTTTTTT
CDR3: CASSTDRINEKLFF

D: TRBD2
J: TRBJ2-3
V: TRBV10-3
size: NA
DNA: TGTGCCATCAGTGAAGGTCTAGCGGGCACAGATACGCAGTATTTT
CDR3: CAISEGLAGTDTQYF

D: NA
J: TRBJ2-1
V: TRBV5-1
size: NA
DNA: TGCGCCAGCAGCCCCGGGACCCAATACAATGAGCAGTTCTTC
CDR3: CASSPGTQYNEQFF

D: NA
J: TRBJ1-3
V: TRBV4-1
size: NA
DNA: TGCGCCAGCAGCCTCAGGGATACCATATATTTT
CDR3: CASSLRDTIYF

D: NA
J: TRBJ2-7
V: TRBV4-1
size: medium-sized
DNA: TGCGCCAGCAGCCAGCGGGACTTCCTGGGTCCTACCTACGAGCAGTACTTC
CDR3: CASSQRDFLGPTYEQYF

D: TRBD1
J: TRBJ2-1
V: TRBV24-1
size: few
DNA: TGTGCCACCAGTGCAAACAGGGGCTCCTACAATGAGCAGTTCTTC
CDR3: CATSANRGSYNEQFF

D: NA
J: TRBJ1-6
V: TRBV20-1
size: NA
DNA: TGCAGTGCTAGAGAGGCGGGGTGGGATCCCACCCTCCACTTT
CDR3: CSAREAGWDPTLHF